This TCR beta chain was documented in a study of vaccination and CD4 T cells after COVID-19. The germline gives CDR1 DFQATT, CDR2 SNEGSKA (reference sequence). Trimming removed 0 bases from V and 8 bases from J, with 19 bases in between. The CDR3 is made up of 15 amino acids. The Oncomine TCR Beta short-read assay was what sequenced the DNA obtained from cultured CD4+ T cells. TCRdb independently ran MiXCR on the PCR reads; one entry per CDR3 protein. Found here are fewer than 20,000 distinct CDR3 sequences, approximately 70% of them singletons; the top ten hold 17%. This clonotype qualifies as medium-sized (0.01 to 0.1%). Its target is unknown. Treatment indicated: roughly ten-day PBMC culture with coronavirus spike peptide pools or control peptides (ViraFEST assay).

Sample: CD4+ T cells from blood, cultured in vitro. This sequence was found in a human donor who had recovered from COVID-19. This chain links TRBV20-1 with TRBJ1-2; a weak D match, TRBD1 (6 bases). DNA of the CDR3: TGCAGTGCTAGAGATGGGTGGACAGCTGCTTGGGGCTACACCTTC. Residues: CSARDGWTAAWGYTF.